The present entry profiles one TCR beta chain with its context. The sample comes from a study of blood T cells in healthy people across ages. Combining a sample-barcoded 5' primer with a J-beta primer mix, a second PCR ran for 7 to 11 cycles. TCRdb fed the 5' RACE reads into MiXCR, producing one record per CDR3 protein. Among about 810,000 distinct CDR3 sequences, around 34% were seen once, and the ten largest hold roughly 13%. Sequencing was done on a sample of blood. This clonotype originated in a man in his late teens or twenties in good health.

In DNA, the CDR3 is TGCAGTGCTAGAAGGGGGGCTGCGGCTGAAGCTTTCTTT. Encoded protein: CSARRGAAAEAFF. The chain recombines TRBV20-1 with TRBJ1-1; possible D gene TRBD1, 6 bases. V was trimmed by 2 bases and J by 6 bases, leaving 13 bases between them. The germline V gene has CDR1 DFQATT and CDR2 SNEGSKA (reference sequence). There are 13 residues in the CDR3.